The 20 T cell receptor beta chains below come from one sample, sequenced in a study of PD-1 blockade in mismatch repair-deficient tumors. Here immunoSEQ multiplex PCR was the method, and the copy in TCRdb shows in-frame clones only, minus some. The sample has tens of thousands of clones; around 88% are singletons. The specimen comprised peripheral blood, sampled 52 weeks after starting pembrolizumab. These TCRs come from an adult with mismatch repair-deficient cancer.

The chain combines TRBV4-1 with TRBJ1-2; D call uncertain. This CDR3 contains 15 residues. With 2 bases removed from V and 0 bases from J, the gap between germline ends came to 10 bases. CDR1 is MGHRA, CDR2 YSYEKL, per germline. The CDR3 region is CASSQTTETNYGYTF. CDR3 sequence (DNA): TGCGCCAGCAGCCAAACGACGGAAACTAACTATGGCTACACCTTC.

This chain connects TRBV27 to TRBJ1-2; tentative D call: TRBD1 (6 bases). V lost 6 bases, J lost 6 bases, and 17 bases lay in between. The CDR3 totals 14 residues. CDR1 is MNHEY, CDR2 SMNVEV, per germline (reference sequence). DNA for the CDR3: TGTGCCAGCAGCTCCGTCACAGGGATGAATGGCTACACCTTC. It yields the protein CASSSVTGMNGYTF.

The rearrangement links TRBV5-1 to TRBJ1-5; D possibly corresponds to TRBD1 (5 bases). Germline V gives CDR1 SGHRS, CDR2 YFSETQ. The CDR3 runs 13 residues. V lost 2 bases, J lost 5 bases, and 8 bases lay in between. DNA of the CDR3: TGCGCCAGCAGCTTCTGGGGGGATCAGCCCCAGCATTTT. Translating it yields CASSFWGDQPQHF.

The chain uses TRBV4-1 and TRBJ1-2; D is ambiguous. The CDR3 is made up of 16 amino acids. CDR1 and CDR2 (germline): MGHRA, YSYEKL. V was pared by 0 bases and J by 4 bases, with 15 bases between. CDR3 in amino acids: CASSQDLRELGYGYTF. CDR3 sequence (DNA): TGCGCCAGCAGCCAAGATTTACGAGAGTTGGGCTATGGCTACACCTTC.

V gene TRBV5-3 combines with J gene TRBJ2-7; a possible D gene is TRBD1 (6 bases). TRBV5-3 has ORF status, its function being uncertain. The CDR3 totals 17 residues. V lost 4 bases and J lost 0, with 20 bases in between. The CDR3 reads CARSATPTGCRSYEQYF. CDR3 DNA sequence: TGTGCCAGAAGCGCCACCCCGACAGGATGTCGCTCCTACGAGCAGTACTTC.

The CDR3, as DNA: TGTGCCAGCAGCTGGGGGACTAGCGGAACCGGGGAGCTGTTTTTT. Its translation is CASSWGTSGTGELFF. This rearrangement joins TRBV5-6 to TRBJ2-2; 11 bases align to TRBD2. The CDR3 covers 15 residues. Germline V gives CDR1 SGHDT, CDR2 YYEEEE. V lost 3 bases and J lost 5; bases outside the gene matches: 3.

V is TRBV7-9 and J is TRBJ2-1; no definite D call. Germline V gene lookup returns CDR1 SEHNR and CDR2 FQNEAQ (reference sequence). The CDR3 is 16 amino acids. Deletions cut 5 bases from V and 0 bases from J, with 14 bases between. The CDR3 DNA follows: TGTGCCAGCAGCCCCCCGACGGGCAGCTCCTACAATGAGCAGTTCTTC. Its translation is CASSPPTGSSYNEQFF.

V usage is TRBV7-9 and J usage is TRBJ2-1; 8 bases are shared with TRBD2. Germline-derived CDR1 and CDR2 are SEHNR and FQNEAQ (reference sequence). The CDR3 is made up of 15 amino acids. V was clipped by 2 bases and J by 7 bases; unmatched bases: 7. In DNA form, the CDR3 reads TGTGCCAGCAGCTTACGTCCGGGAGGGGGTAATGAGCAGTTCTTC. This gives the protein CASSLRPGGGNEQFF.

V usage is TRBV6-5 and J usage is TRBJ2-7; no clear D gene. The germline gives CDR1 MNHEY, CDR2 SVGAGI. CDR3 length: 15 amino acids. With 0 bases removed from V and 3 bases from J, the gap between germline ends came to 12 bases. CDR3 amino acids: CASSYSAREDYEQYF. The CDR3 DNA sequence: TGTGCCAGCAGTTACTCGGCCAGAGAAGACTACGAGCAGTACTTC.

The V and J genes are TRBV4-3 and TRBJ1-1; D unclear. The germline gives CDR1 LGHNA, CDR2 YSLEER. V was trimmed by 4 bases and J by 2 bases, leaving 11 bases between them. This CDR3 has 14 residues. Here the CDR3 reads CASSPKPGNTEAFF. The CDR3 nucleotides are TGCGCCAGCAGCCCTAAGCCGGGCAACACTGAAGCTTTCTTT.

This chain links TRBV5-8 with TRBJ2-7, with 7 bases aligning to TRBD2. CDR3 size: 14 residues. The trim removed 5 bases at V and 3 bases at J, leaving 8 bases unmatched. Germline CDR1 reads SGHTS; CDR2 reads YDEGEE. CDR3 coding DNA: TGTGCCAGCAGTCTCAGAGCGGGGAACTACGAGCAGTACTTC. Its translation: CASSLRAGNYEQYF.

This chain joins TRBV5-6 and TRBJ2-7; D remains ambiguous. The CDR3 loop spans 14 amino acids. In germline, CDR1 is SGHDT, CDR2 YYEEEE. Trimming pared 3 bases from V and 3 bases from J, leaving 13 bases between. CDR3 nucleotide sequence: TGTGCCAGCAGCTCGATAGGAGAAGACTACGAGCAGTACTTC. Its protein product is CASSSIGEDYEQYF.

The CDR3 nucleotides read TGTGCCAGCAGCGGAGGTCTTGGAACCTACAATGAGCAGTTCTTC. Protein: CASSGGLGTYNEQFF. The rearrangement uses TRBV4-2 and TRBJ2-1, with a possible D match to TRBD2 (5 bases). Trimming shortened V by 5 bases and J by 2 bases, and 13 bases separated the two germline ends. In germline, CDR1 is LGHNA, CDR2 YNFKEQ. This CDR3 has 15 amino acids.

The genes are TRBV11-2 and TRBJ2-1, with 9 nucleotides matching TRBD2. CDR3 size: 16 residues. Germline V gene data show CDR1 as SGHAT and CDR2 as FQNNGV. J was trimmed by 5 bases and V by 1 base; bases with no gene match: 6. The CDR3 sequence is CASSLGGGRAHNEQFF. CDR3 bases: TGTGCCAGCAGCTTAGGTGGCGGGAGGGCCCACAATGAGCAGTTCTTC.

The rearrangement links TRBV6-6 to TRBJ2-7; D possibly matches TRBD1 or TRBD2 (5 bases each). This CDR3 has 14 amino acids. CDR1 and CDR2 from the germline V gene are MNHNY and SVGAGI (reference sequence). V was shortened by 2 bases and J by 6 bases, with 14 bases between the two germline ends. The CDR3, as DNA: TGTGCCAGCAGTTACAACCTGTTTGGGGGCGAGCAGTACTTC. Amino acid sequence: CASSYNLFGGEQYF.

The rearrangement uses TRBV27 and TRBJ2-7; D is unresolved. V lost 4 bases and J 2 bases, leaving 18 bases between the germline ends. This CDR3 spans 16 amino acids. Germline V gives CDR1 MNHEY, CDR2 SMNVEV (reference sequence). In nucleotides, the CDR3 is TGTGCCAGCAGTTACCGCGGCTGGGGTCGCGCCTACGAGCAGTACTTC. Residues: CASSYRGWGRAYEQYF.

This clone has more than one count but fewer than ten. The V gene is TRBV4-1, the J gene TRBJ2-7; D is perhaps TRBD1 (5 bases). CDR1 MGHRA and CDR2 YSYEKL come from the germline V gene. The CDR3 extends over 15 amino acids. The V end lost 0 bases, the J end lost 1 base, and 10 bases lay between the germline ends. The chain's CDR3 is CASSQDAQGSYEQYF. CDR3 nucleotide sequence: TGCGCCAGCAGCCAAGATGCCCAGGGATCCTACGAGCAGTACTTC.

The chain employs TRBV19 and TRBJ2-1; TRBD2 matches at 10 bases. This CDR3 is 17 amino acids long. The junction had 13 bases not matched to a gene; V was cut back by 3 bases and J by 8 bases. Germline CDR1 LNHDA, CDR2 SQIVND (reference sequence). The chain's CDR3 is CASSMGDLAGVTDEQFF. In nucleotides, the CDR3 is TGTGCCAGTAGTATGGGGGACCTAGCGGGAGTCACTGATGAGCAGTTCTTC.

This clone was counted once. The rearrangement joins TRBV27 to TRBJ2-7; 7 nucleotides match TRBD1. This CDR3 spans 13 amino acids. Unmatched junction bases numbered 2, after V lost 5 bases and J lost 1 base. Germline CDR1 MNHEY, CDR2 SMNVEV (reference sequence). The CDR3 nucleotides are TGTGCCAGCAGTAGGGACAGATCCTACGAGCAGTACTTC. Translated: CASSRDRSYEQYF.

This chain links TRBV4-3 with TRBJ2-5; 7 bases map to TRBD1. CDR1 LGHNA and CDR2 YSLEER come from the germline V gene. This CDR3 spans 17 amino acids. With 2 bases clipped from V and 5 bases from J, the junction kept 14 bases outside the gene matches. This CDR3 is CASSQSLTGYGVETQYF. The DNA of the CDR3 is TGCGCCAGCAGCCAATCGTTGACAGGGTATGGCGTGGAGACCCAGTACTTC.